Presented here are 6 T cell receptor beta chains from one specimen sequenced in a study of vaccination and CD4 T cells after COVID-19. CD4+ T cells that had been cultured provided DNA sequenced with the Oncomine TCR Beta short-read assay. MiXCR was run by TCRdb on the PCR reads, yielding one entry per CDR3 protein. The table has under 25,000 distinct CDR3 sequences, 67% seen once. The treatment was: roughly nine-day PBMC culture with coronavirus spike peptide pools or control peptides (ViraFEST assay). Their cognate antigens are unknown. Sequencing was performed on CD4+ T cells from blood, cultured in vitro. The receptor source for this set is a human donor who had recovered from COVID-19.

This clonotype was recorded a few times. The V and J genes are TRBV15 and TRBJ2-7, with D hard to call. Per the germline V gene, CDR1 is LNHNV and CDR2 is YYDKDF (reference sequence). Deletions cut 5 bases from V and 2 bases from J, with 13 bases between. This CDR3 has 14 amino acids. Here the CDR3 DNA reads TGTGCCACCAGCCGCATAGGACCAGCCTACGAGCAGTACTTC. Translation: CATSRIGPAYEQYF.

The chain recombines TRBV7-2 with TRBJ2-1; D perhaps matches TRBD1 (6 bases). Trimming removed 5 bases from V and 10 bases from J, with 15 bases in between. The V gene's germline CDR1 is SGHTA and CDR2 FQGNSA. This CDR3 has 13 amino acids. CDR3 protein: CASSLGTGNEQFF. The CDR3 DNA sequence: TGTGCCAGCAGCCTAGGTACAGGGAACGAGCAGTTCTTC.

The chain joins TRBV15 to TRBJ1-2; D is unclear. V was shortened by 0 bases and J by 8 bases, with 16 bases between the two germline ends. CDR1 LNHNV and CDR2 YYDKDF come from the germline V gene (reference sequence). The CDR3 consists of 15 residues. CDR3 bases: TGTGCCACCAGCAGAGATCGCGGAGGGCCGGCCGGCTACACCTTC. As protein: CATSRDRGGPAGYTF.

The chain combines TRBV7-6 with TRBJ1-1, with D possibly matching TRBD1 (5 bases). CDR3 length: 16 amino acids. CDR1 and CDR2 (germline): SGHVS, FNYEAQ. The V and J ends lost 4 bases and 4 bases respectively, with 19 bases between them. This CDR3 reads CASSSTQGLLGTEAFF. As DNA, the CDR3 is TGTGCCAGCAGCTCCACTCAGGGATTGTTGGGCACTGAAGCTTTCTTT.

This clonotype appeared once. The CDR3, as DNA: TGTGCCAGCAGCCAAGACGGGCACAGCCGTAATTCACCCCTCCACTTT. Amino acids: CASSQDGHSRNSPLHF. The chain employs TRBV7-2 and TRBJ1-6; D not certain. This CDR3 is built from 16 residues. Germline V gene lookup returns CDR1 SGHTA and CDR2 FQGNSA. The V end lost 5 bases, the J end lost 6 bases, and 17 bases lay between the germline ends.

This clonotype was observed a single time. This chain links TRBV6-2 or TRBV6-3 with TRBJ2-5; 11 nucleotides line up with TRBD2. The CDR3 spans 15 residues. Germline values: CDR1 MNHEY, CDR2 SVGEGT. V dropped 2 bases and J dropped 4; count of bases not matched to a gene: 3. CDR3 amino acids: CASSYVGLAGETQYF. The CDR3 nucleotides read TGTGCCAGCAGTTACGTCGGACTAGCGGGAGAGACCCAGTACTTC.